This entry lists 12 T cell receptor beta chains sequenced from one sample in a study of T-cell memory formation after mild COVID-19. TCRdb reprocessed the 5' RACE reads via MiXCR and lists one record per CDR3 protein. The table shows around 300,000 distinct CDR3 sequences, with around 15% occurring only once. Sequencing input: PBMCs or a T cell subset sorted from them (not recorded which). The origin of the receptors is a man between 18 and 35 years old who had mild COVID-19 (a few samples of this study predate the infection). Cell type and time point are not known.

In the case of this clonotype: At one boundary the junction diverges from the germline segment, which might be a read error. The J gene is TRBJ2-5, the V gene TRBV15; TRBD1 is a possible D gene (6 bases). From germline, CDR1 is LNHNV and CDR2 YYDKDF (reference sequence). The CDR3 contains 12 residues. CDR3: CATSQTTGRRNF. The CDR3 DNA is TGTGCCACCAGCCAAACGACAGGCCGGAGAAACTTC.

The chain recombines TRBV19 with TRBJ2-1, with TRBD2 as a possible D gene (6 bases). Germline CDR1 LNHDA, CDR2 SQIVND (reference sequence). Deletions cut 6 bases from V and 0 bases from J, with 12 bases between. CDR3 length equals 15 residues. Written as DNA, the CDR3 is TGTGCCAGTAGGCGGGACCCTAGCTCCTACAATGAGCAGTTCTTC. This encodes CASRRDPSSYNEQFF.

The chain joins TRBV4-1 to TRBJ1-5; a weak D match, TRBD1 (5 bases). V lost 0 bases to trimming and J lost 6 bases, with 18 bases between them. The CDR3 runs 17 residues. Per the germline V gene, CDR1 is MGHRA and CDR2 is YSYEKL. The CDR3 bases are TGCGCCAGCAGCCAAGATCCAAAGGGAGGGGTTCGTCAGCCCCAGCATTTT. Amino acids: CASSQDPKGGVRQPQHF.

DNA of the CDR3: TGTGCCATCAGTGAGAGGGTACAAGAGACCCAGTACTTC. Translating it yields CAISERVQETQYF. V usage is TRBV10-3 and J usage is TRBJ2-5; D is uncertain. The ends were cut back, 2 bases at V and 2 bases at J, with 6 bases in the middle. The CDR3 is made up of 13 amino acids. The V gene's germline CDR1 is ENHRY and CDR2 SYGVKD.

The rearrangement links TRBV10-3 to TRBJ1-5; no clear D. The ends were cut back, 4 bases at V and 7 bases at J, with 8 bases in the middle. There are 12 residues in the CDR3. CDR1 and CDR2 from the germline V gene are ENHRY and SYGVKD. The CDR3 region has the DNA TGTGCCATCAGTGTTGACCGACAGCCCCAGCATTTT. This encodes CAISVDRQPQHF.

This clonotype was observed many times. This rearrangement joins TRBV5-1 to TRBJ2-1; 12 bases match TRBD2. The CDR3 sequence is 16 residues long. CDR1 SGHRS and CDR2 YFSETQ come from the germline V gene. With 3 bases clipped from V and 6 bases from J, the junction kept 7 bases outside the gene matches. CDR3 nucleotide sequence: TGCGCCAGCAGCTCCCCCGGGACTAGCGGGTTCAATGAGCAGTTCTTC. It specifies CASSSPGTSGFNEQFF.

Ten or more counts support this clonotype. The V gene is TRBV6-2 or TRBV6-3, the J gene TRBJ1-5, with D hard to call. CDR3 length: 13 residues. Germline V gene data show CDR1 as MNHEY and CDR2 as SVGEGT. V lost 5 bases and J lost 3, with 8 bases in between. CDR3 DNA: TGTGCCAGCAGTCAGTGGGTCAATCAGCCCCAGCATTTT. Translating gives CASSQWVNQPQHF.

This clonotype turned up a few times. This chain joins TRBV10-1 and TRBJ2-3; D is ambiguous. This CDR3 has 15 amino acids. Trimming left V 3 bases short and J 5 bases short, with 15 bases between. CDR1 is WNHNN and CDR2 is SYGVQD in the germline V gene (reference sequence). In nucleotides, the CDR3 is TGCGCCAGCAGTGATGGGCCTTCTCCCGGAGATACGCAGTATTTT. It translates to CASSDGPSPGDTQYF.

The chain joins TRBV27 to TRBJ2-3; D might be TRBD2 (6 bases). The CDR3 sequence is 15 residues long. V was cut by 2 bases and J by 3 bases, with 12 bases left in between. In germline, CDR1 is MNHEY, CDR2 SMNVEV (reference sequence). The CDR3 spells CASSLLGGDTDTQYF. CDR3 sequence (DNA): TGTGCCAGCAGTTTACTCGGCGGGGATACAGATACGCAGTATTTT.

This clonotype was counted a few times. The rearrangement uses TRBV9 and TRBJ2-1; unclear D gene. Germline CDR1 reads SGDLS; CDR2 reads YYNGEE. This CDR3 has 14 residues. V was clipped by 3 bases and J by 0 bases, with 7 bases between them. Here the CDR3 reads CASSEGISYNEQFF. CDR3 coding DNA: TGTGCCAGCAGCGAGGGCATCTCCTACAATGAGCAGTTCTTC. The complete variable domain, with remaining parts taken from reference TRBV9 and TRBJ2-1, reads DSGVTQTPKHLITATGQRVTLRCSPRSGDLSVYWYQQSLDQGLQFLIQYYNGEERAKGNILERFSAQQFPDLHSELNLSSLELGDSALYFCASSEGISYNEQFFGPGTRLTVL.

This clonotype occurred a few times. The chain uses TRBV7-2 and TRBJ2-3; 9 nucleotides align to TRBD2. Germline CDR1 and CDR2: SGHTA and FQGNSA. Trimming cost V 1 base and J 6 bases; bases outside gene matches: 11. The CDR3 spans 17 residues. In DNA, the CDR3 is TGTGCCAGCAGCTTAGATCGGTCAGCGGGGGGTCGGGATACGCAGTATTTT. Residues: CASSLDRSAGGRDTQYF.

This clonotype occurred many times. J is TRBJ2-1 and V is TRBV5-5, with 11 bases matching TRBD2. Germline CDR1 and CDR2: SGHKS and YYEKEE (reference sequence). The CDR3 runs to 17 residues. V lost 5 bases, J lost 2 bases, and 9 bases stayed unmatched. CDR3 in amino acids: CASSPRLAGGAYNEQFF. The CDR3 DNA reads TGTGCCAGCAGTCCCCGCCTAGCGGGGGGCGCCTACAATGAGCAGTTCTTC.